The entry that follows covers one T cell receptor (beta chain) sequence. This clonotype was seen repeatedly, ten times or more. Its antigen is still unknown. Within one base of it there is no much larger clone, and no base qualities were kept. V and J are truncated by 0 bases and 5 bases respectively, leaving an intervening sequence of 11 bases. CDR1 LGHNT and CDR2 FRNRAP were looked up in the germline V gene. The cysteine opens and the phenylalanine closes a CDR3 of 15 amino acids. The only DNA kept is the CDR3, 45 bases in frame from the first base. The library was built by means of RACE. The sequencing machine was a NextSeq 500. During library preparation, unique molecular identifiers were attached to individual cDNA molecules so that TCRs could be counted in a quantitative, reproducible way. For every blood RNA sample, sequencing covered both the TCR alpha and TCR beta chains. As for the original processing: The median number of TCRs per sample was 95,638, ranging from 23,224 to 690,600. V, J and CDR3 annotation of the TCR reads was carried out using the Decombinator software suite. For the PS versus PT1 abundance plots, all samples were subsampled to the same number of TCRs (28,000). Expanded TCRs were defined as absent before sensitization and observed at least eight times at the 2-week time point. TCRdb reprocessing: public reads trimmed at Q25 with fastp, clones called with MiXCR, in-frame beta chains kept. Each CDR3 protein gets just one entry, which takes the most common genes and DNA from the rows behind it. These V and J calls are TCRdb output, not the study's own analysis. This sample comprises approximately 80,000 distinct CDR3 sequences, roughly a tenth of them detected only once. The biggest ten clones account for roughly 3.7% of the sample.

The meaning of the sample's time point label: patch test 3, about 24 weeks after DPC sensitization. The intended sense of this specimen's treatment or condition label: therapeutic diphenylcyclopropenone sensitization with weekly scalp DPC. At every patch-test visit, the blood draw took place before the patch test was put on. Patients were considered eligible if aged 18 to 70, diagnosed with alopecia and deemed suitable for DPC therapy, and patients were excluded if pregnant. Total RNA was extracted from unfractionated whole blood collected in Tempus Blood RNA tubes. This sample is part of a study of human T cells and chemical hapten exposure (dated by TCRdb to the early 2020s). For the wider study: For sensitization, 2% DPC in acetone was applied to a 2 cm by 2 cm area of upper inner arm skin. Libraries were pooled for sequencing, and variation in per-sample TCR yields was attributed mainly to small differences in library volumes within the pool. Weekly therapeutic DPC doses were additionally applied to the scalp of patients throughout the roughly 26-week study period. The study tracked peripheral blood TCR repertoire changes in vivo during primary and secondary sensitization to the hapten diphenylcyclopropenone (DPC) in alopecia patients. Blood samples were taken from patients before sensitization (week 0) and at 2, 6 and about 24 weeks after DPC sensitization. The mostly female patient cohort included alopecia areata with under or over 50% scalp involvement, alopecia totalis and alopecia universalis. About 30 alopecia patients provided blood for TCR sequencing at one to four time points (pre-sensitization, 2, 6 and 24 weeks). Patch testing on the upper back used Finn chambers containing 0.01% DPC, with scoring done after 6 days according to International Contact Dermatitis Research Group standards.

The investigation overall reported the following: A positive correlation was found between the number of PT1 expanded TCRs and patch test score, with significance reached at thresholds 8, 16 and 32 but not 4. Compared with pre-sensitization or healthy control sets, expanded TCRs formed significantly more large CDR3 similarity clusters, which is consistent with antigen-driven responses. After repeated subsampling, the strength of the expansion versus patch-test correlation and the threshold at which it became significant changed. Because all patients had alopecia, a presumed autoimmune disease, the immune response of the patients might differ from that of healthy individuals. DPC sensitization did not change the number of TCRs with a frequency above 1 in 1000, and there was no evidence of changes in global repertoire structure.

The chain links TRBV12-5 with TRBJ2-1; TRBD1 is a weak D gene call, 5 bases matching. The sequenced sample was whole blood, obtained in connection with sensitization to the hapten diphenylcyclopropenone (DPC). The sequence came from a woman in her 50s with alopecia areata. Some clones in this sample may be carry-over from other donors' samples. The nucleotide sequence is TGTGCTAGTGGTTTGGTACAAACAGGCCACAATGAGCAGTTCTTC. Translated, this gives CASGLVQTGHNEQFF.